The rows below give T cell receptor beta chains drawn from one sample of a study of identical twins. TCRdb passed the 5' RACE reads through MiXCR, listing each CDR3 protein once. The data show about 250,000 distinct CDR3 sequences, with over 11% seen just once and approximately 8.8% held by the top ten. The source material was memory (CD45RO+) T cells sorted from blood. All receptors come from a woman aged 18-29 years in good health. CDR3s include the opening cysteine and the closing phenylalanine or tryptophan. D genes are given only for firm matches. For some rows the clone size is stated as once, few or many, or as a class when expanded; others skip it.

>TRBJ2-2|TRBD1|few|TRBV25-1
CASSRTGGTGELFF
TGTGCCAGCAGTAGGACAGGGGGAACCGGGGAGCTGTTTTTT
>TRBJ1-2|NA|NA|TRBV20-1
CSATLGHSGYTF
TGCAGTGCTACTCTGGGGCACAGTGGCTACACCTTC
>TRBJ2-7|NA|many|TRBV30
CAWSIGGNVHEQYF
TGTGCCTGGAGTATCGGCGGCAACGTACACGAGCAGTACTTC
>TRBJ2-7|NA|NA|TRBV2
CAGKRSQLYEQYF
TGTGCCGGCAAACGGTCGCAACTCTACGAGCAGTACTTC
>TRBJ2-7|TRBD1|NA|TRBV18
CASSPTPGQGVYEQYF
TGTGCCAGCTCACCTACGCCGGGACAGGGTGTCTACGAGCAGTACTTC
>TRBJ2-6|NA|NA|TRBV2
CASSGATTSGANVLTF
TGTGCCAGCAGTGGCGCGACTACCTCTGGGGCCAACGTCCTGACTTTC
>TRBJ1-1|NA|NA|TRBV18
CASSPVDRRTEAFF
TGTGCCAGCTCACCAGTGGACAGAAGAACTGAAGCTTTCTTT
>TRBJ2-2|NA|NA|TRBV20-1
CSAGGPNTGELFF
TGCAGTGCCGGGGGGCCGAACACCGGGGAGCTGTTTTTT
>TRBJ2-7|NA|NA|TRBV3-1
CASSQELSGQYF
TGTGCCAGCAGCCAAGAACTTTCGGGGCAGTACTTC
>TRBJ2-2|TRBD1|NA|TRBV18
CASSPGQGIRRPNTGELFF
TGTGCCAGCTCACCGGGACAGGGCATAAGACGACCGAACACCGGGGAGCTGTTTTTT
>TRBJ2-2|TRBD2|few|TRBV7-9
CASSLAGRRTGELFF
TGTGCCAGCAGCTTAGCCGGGAGGCGCACCGGGGAGCTGTTTTTT
>TRBJ2-7|NA|NA|TRBV3-1
CASSQGNLYEQYF
TGTGCCAGCAGCCAAGGGAATCTTTACGAGCAGTACTTC
>TRBJ2-7|TRBD1|few|TRBV5-1
CASFQQPGQGGSEQYF
TGCGCCAGCTTCCAACAACCGGGACAGGGAGGAAGCGAGCAGTACTTC
>TRBJ2-1|TRBD2|few|TRBV6-5
CASSFHFTSGSYNEQFF
TGTGCCAGCAGTTTCCATTTTACTAGCGGCTCCTACAATGAGCAGTTCTTC
>TRBJ2-5|NA|NA|TRBV5-1
CASSLNTVSETQYF
TGCGCCAGCAGCTTAAACACAGTATCAGAGACCCAGTACTTC
>TRBJ1-1|NA|few|TRBV6-5
CASSYSAGAEAFF
TGTGCCAGCAGTTACTCCGCGGGGGCTGAAGCTTTCTTT
>TRBJ2-7|TRBD2|NA|TRBV20-1
CSASVAGGKNEQYF
TGCAGTGCTAGCGTAGCGGGGGGAAAGAACGAGCAGTACTTC
>TRBJ1-1|NA|NA|TRBV10-2
CASSEAGRTEAFF
TGCGCCAGCAGTGAAGCGGGTCGCACTGAAGCTTTCTTT